The subject of this entry is one TCR beta chain. Its antigen is as yet unknown. Method: immunoSEQ multiplex PCR; TCRdb's copy keeps in-frame clones and lacks some. The data contain more than 15,000 clones, 75% to 90% of them seen just once; the ten biggest clones take up around a quarter. This sample stems from a study of T cells in localized non-small cell lung cancer. Study observations and caveats: A higher density of T cells in blood coincided with extended overall survival. The greatest T cell clonality was found in uninvolved adjacent lung (higher than in tumor). Tumor samples were not multi-region, leaving intratumor heterogeneity unexcluded. In adjacent lung, a median around 55 of the top 100 tumor clones were found.

This CDR3 has 13 amino acids. Trimming removed 3 bases from V and 3 bases from J, with 6 bases in between. CDR1 and CDR2 (germline): KGHSH, LQKENI. The chain carries TRBV18 and TRBJ2-1; D might be TRBD1 or TRBD2, each matching 5 bases. The input for sequencing was peripheral blood, taken before any cancer treatment. The clonotype originates from an older female donor with stage III squamous cell lung carcinoma. The CDR3 region is CASSPGDYNEQFF. The CDR3 DNA follows: TGTGCCAGCTCACCGGGGGACTACAATGAGCAGTTCTTC. The complete variable domain, with remaining parts taken from reference TRBV18 and TRBJ2-1, reads NAGVMQNPRHLVRRRGQEARLRCSPMKGHSHVYWYRQLPEEGLKFMVYLQKENIIDESGMPKERFSAEFPKEGPSILRIQQVVRGDSAAYFCASSPGDYNEQFFGPGTRLTVL.